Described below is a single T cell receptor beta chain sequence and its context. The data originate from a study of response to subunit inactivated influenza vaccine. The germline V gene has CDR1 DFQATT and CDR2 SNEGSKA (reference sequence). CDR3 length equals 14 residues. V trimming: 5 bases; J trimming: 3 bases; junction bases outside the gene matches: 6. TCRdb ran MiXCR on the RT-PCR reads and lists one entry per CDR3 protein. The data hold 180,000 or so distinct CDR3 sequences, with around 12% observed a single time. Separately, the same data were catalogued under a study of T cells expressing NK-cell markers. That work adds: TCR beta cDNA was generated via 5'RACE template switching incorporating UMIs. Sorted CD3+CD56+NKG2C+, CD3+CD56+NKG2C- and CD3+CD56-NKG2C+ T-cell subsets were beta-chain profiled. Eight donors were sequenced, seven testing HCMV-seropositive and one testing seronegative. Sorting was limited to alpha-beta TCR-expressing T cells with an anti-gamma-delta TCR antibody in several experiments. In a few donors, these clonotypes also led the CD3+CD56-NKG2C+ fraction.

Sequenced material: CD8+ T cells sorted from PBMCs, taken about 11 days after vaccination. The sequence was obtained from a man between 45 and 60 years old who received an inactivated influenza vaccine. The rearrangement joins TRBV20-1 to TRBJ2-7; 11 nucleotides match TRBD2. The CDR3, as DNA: TGCAGTGCTTGGGGACTAGCGGAAATCTACGAGCAGTACTTC. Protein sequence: CSAWGLAEIYEQYF.